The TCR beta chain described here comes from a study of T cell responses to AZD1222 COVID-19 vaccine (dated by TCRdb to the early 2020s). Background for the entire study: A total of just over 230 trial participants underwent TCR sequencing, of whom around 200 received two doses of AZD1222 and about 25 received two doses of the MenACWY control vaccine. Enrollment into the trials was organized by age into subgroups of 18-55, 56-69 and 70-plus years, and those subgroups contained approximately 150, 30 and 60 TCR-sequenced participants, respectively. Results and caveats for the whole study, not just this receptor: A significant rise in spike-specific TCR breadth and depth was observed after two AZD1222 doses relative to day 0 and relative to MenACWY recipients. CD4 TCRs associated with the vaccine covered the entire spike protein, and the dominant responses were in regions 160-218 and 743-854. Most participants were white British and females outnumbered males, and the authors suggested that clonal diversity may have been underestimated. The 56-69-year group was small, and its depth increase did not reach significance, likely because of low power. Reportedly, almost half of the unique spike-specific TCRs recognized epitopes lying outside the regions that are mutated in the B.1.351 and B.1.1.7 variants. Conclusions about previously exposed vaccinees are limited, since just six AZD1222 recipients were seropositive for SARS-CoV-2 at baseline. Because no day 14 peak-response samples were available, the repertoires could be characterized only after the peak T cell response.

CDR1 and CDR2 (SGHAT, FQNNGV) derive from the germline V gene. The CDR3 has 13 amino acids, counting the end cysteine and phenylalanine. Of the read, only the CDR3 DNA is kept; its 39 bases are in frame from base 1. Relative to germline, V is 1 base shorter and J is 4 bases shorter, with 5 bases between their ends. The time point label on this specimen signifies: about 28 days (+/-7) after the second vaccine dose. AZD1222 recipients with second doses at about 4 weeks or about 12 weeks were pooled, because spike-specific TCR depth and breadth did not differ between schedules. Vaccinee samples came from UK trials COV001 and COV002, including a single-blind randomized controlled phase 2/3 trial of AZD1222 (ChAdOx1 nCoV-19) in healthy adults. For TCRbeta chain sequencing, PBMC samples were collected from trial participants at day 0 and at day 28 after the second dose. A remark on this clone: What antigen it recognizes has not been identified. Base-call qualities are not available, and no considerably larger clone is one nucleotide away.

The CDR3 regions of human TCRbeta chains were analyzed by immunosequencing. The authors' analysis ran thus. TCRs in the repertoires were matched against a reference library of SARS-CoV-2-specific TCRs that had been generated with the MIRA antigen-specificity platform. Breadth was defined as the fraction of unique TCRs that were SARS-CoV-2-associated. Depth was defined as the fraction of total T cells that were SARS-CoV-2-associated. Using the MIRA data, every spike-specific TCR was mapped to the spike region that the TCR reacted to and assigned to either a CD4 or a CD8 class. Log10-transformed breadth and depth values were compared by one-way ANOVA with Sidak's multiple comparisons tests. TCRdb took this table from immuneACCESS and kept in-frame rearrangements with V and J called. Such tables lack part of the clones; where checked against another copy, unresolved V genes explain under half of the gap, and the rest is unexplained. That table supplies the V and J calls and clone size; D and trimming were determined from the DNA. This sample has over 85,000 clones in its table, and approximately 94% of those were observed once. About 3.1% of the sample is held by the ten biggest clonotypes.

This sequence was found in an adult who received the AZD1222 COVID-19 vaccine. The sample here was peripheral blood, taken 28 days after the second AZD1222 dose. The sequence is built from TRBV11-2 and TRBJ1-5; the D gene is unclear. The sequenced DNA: TGTGCCAGCAGCTTAGGCCTTAATCAGCCCCAGCATTTT. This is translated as CASSLGLNQPQHF.